These T cell receptor beta chains were read from a single sample in a study of OX40 agonist ivuxolimab in advanced cancers. Clones were read by immunoSEQ multiplex PCR, and TCRdb kept only the in-frame ones, dropping some. Here the sample spans tens of thousands of clones, around 86% being singletons. Sequenced here: CD4+ or CD8+ T cells sorted from blood, sampled in a trial of the OX40 agonist ivuxolimab. Receptor source: an adult with an advanced solid tumor such as melanoma, head and neck, liver or kidney cancer. The CDR3 runs from the conserved cysteine through the conserved F or W. The order of the fields is V gene, J gene, CDR3 protein.

TRBV11-2,TRBJ2-7,CASSLGEYEQYF
TRBV4-1,TRBJ2-7,CASSPSTGYEQYF
TRBV19,TRBJ1-2,CASSIGTPAPYGYTF
TRBV7-6,TRBJ1-4,CASSLGGTANEKLFF
TRBV28,TRBJ2-3,CAARDLSTDTQYF
TRBV5-5,TRBJ2-7,CASSLTGAPLYEQYF
TRBV27,TRBJ1-1,CASSPRQGKNTEAFF
TRBV11-2,TRBJ2-7,CASSLIYVGGPGEQYF
TRBV7-3,TRBJ2-1,CASSLIAGGQAYNEQFF
TRBV6-5,TRBJ2-7,CASSHYTSGVDEQYF
TRBV6-6,TRBJ1-1,CASSTWTGRENTEAFF
TRBV7-6,TRBJ2-7,CASSLVTQAGEQYF
TRBV15,TRBJ2-7,CATSRRSGTSYEQYF
TRBV7-8,TRBJ2-7,CASSPQAGSSYEQYF
TRBV11-2,TRBJ2-7,CASSFGQGALEQYF
TRBV4-1,TRBJ1-4,CASSQALGFELFF
TRBV7-9,TRBJ2-5,CASSHGMGWETQYF
TRBV4-1,TRBJ1-1,CASSPSTGMNTEAFF
TRBV11-2,TRBJ1-2,CASSPLVLRGNNYGYTF
TRBV5-8,TRBJ1-5,CASRLGVGNQPQHF
TRBV9,TRBJ2-1,CASSVSGGFNEQFF
TRBV5-1,TRBJ2-4,CASSGQWNIQYF
TRBV7-2,TRBJ2-3,CASSLAVAGGTDTQYF
TRBV27,TRBJ2-2,CASRGQGFSGGPPGELFF
TRBV11-3,TRBJ2-3,CASSFGAGVSDTQYF
TRBV18,TRBJ2-1,CASSPPGGADEQFF
TRBV5-1,TRBJ1-1,CASSLAGQTNTEAFF
TRBV19,TRBJ2-7,CASSGATYYEQYF
TRBV19,TRBJ1-2,CASTPGGYGYTF
TRBV28,TRBJ2-6,CASSLDRVGGVLTF
TRBV11-2,TRBJ1-2,CASRQDLLLYGYTF
TRBV7-9,TRBJ2-1,CASSSQTSGGNSYNEQFF
TRBV4-2,TRBJ2-7,CASSHPQQGAQPSYQYF
TRBV10-2,TRBJ2-7,CASSAGTVYEQYF
TRBV29-1,TRBJ1-2,CSVGPTSLDGYTF
TRBV5-5,TRBJ1-2,CASSLGRGLGTF
TRBV12-5,TRBJ1-3,CASGFGSMSGNTIYF
TRBV27,TRBJ1-5,CASSFSRGLNQPQHF
TRBV4-2,TRBJ1-1,CASSQWSGEKEAFF
TRBV19,TRBJ2-1,CASSMTGQYNEQFF
TRBV27,TRBJ2-7,CASSPSSGGSYEQYF